Listed below are T cell receptor beta chains from one sample, sequenced in a study of blood T cell repertoires in COVID-19. TCRdb keeps only in-frame clones here, not all; method: immunoSEQ multiplex PCR. The table shows about 180,000 clones, with 83% occurring only once. Sample: peripheral blood. Receptors originate from a human donor in a cohort sampled during active COVID-19. Both conserved end residues are part of each CDR3. A D gene is named only where the DNA matches it firmly. The listing skips clone size in some rows; elsewhere it reads once, few, many or a size class.

>NA|TRBJ2-7|once|TRBV9
TGTGCCAGCAGCGTAGGGGGCGGACGCTCCTACGAGCAGTACTTC
CASSVGGGRSYEQYF
>NA|TRBJ2-7|NA|TRBV6-2/TRBV6-3
TGTGCCAGCACCCCCCAGTACCTCTCCTACGAGCAGTACTTC
CASTPQYLSYEQYF
>TRBD1|TRBJ2-7|NA|TRBV3-1/TRBV3-2
TGTGCCAGCAGTCGACAGGGGGGAGACGAGCAGTACTTC
CASSRQGGDEQYF
>TRBD1|TRBJ1-6|many|TRBV6-6
TGTGCCAGCAGCCCCGGACAGGTTGGGTCACCCCTCCACTTT
CASSPGQVGSPLHF
>TRBD2|TRBJ2-7|NA|TRBV5-6
TGTGCCAGCAGCTTGCGGTCGGGACTAAGGACCGGGCAGTACTTC
CASSLRSGLRTGQYF
>NA|TRBJ1-2|few|TRBV12-3/TRBV12-4
TGTGCCAGCAGTTTTGCGGGGACCGGCTACACCTTC
CASSFAGTGYTF
>TRBD1|TRBJ2-2|few|TRBV5-1
TGCGCCAGCAGCCCAAGGACAGGGGGCACCGGGGAGCTGTTTTTT
CASSPRTGGTGELFF
>NA|TRBJ2-2|NA|TRBV6-6
TGTGCCAGCAGTTACTTACGACTTACACTTACCGGGGAGCTGTTTTTT
CASSYLRLTLTGELFF
>TRBD1|TRBJ2-5|NA|TRBV11-2
TGTGCCAGCAGGCCAACAGGGGGCTTAGAGACCCAGTACTTC
CASRPTGGLETQYF
>NA|TRBJ1-1|once|TRBV10-3
TGTGCCATCAGTGAGTCGGGGGGGGCGCAGAGGAACACTGAAGCTTTCTTT
CAISESGGAQRNTEAFF
>TRBD1|TRBJ2-6|once|TRBV2
TGTGCCAGCAGTGGGGACAGGGGCTCTGGGGCCAACGTCCTGACTTTC
CASSGDRGSGANVLTF
>TRBD2|TRBJ2-7|once|TRBV5-6
TGTGCCAGCAGCTTGGTACCTAGCGGGAGCTACGAGCAGTACTTC
CASSLVPSGSYEQYF
>TRBD1|TRBJ2-6|NA|TRBV7-9
TGTGCCAGCAGCGCGCCGGGACAGGGATTCTCTGGGGCCAACGTCCTGACTTTC
CASSAPGQGFSGANVLTF
>NA|TRBJ1-3|few|TRBV5-4
TGTGCCAGCAGCCCGGACAGCAACTCTGGAAACACCATATATTTT
CASSPDSNSGNTIYF
>NA|TRBJ2-7|once|TRBV28
TGTGCCAGCAGTTCGCAGGGGGTGGGAGGCGAGCAGTACTTC
CASSSQGVGGEQYF
>TRBD1|TRBJ1-6|NA|TRBV7-6
TGTGCCAGCAGCTCGCAGGGCGGGACAGCTTCACCCCTCCACTTT
CASSSQGGTASPLHF
>NA|TRBJ2-7|NA|TRBV4-1
TGCGCCAGCAGCCAAGATCTACGAGGTTGGGAGCAGTACTTC
CASSQDLRGWEQYF
>NA|TRBJ2-7|NA|TRBV10-2
TGCGCCAGCAGAAGCGGCTACGAGCAGTACTTC
CASRSGYEQYF
>TRBD2|TRBJ2-1|few|TRBV19
TGTGCCAGTAGCCAACCGGGGGGAAATGAGCAGTTCTTC
CASSQPGGNEQFF
>TRBD2|TRBJ2-7|NA|TRBV27
TGTGCCAGCAGCATCGGGGGGGGGAATGCCTACGAGCAGTACTTC
CASSIGGGNAYEQYF
>TRBD1|TRBJ1-4|once|TRBV28
TGTGCCAGCAGTTTTACGGCGGGACAGGGGAATAGCGAGAAACTGTTTTTT
CASSFTAGQGNSEKLFF
>TRBD1|TRBJ2-7|NA|TRBV19
TGTGCCAGTAGTGAACAGGGGACATCTAACTACGAGCAGTACTTC
CASSEQGTSNYEQYF
>NA|TRBJ2-7|NA|TRBV7-9
TGTGCCAGCAGCTTAGAGGGCGGGGTGTTCGAGCAGTACTTC
CASSLEGGVFEQYF
>NA|TRBJ2-7|many|TRBV28
TGTGCCAGCAAACCCCTAGCGTCTACCTACGAGCAGTACTTC
CASKPLASTYEQYF
>TRBD1|TRBJ2-7|NA|TRBV5-4
TGTGCCAGCAGCCTCCCGGGACAGGGGCCCTACGAGCAGTACTTC
CASSLPGQGPYEQYF
>TRBD2|TRBJ2-3|NA|TRBV4-2
TGTGCCAGCAGCCAAAATCTAGCGGGAGGGCCAAATACGCAGTATTTT
CASSQNLAGGPNTQYF
>NA|TRBJ2-7|NA|TRBV24-1
TGTGCCACCAGTGACAACTACGAGCAGTACTTC
CATSDNYEQYF
>NA|TRBJ1-1|few|TRBV7-9
TGTGCCAGCACAGGTGGGCGTAGTACTGAAGCTTTCTTT
CASTGGRSTEAFF
>TRBD2|TRBJ2-7|NA|TRBV12-3/TRBV12-4
TGTGCCAGCAGTTTAGAGCCGGGAGGAGAGCAGTACTTC
CASSLEPGGEQYF
>TRBD1|TRBJ1-1|NA|TRBV3-1/TRBV3-2
TGTGCCAGCACCCCGCCCGTCGACAGGGGGCCAACTTTCTTT
CASTPPVDRGPTFF
>TRBD2|TRBJ2-7|NA|TRBV27
TGTGCCAGCAGTCAACTACCGGGACTAGCGGGAGGGCCCTCCTACGAGCAGTACTTC
CASSQLPGLAGGPSYEQYF
>NA|TRBJ2-5|NA|TRBV12-3/TRBV12-4
TGTGCCAGCACAAACGGGGAGACCCAGTACTTC
CASTNGETQYF
>TRBD1|TRBJ2-7|NA|TRBV7-2
TGTGCCAGCAGCCCACCAACAGGGGCACACTCCTACGAGCAGTACTTC
CASSPPTGAHSYEQYF
>TRBD1|TRBJ2-7|once|TRBV19
TGTGCCAGTAAGGAGACAGGGGGCTCCTACGAGCAGTACTTC
CASKETGGSYEQYF
>TRBD2|TRBJ2-2|NA|TRBV19
TGTGCCAGTAGTAAGTCTAGCGGAGGCGCGAACACCGGGGAGCTGTTTTTT
CASSKSSGGANTGELFF
>TRBD2|TRBJ2-1|NA|TRBV19
TGTGCCAGTAGTAAGGGGATTCTAGCGGGAGGGTTATACAATGAGCAGTTCTTC
CASSKGILAGGLYNEQFF
>NA|TRBJ2-7|NA|TRBV6-5
TGTGCCAGCAGTTACGTGACTGCTAGCTCCTACGAGCAGTACTTC
CASSYVTASSYEQYF
>NA|TRBJ2-5|NA|TRBV11-2
TGTGCCAGCAGCTCCACTAGAACTACCCAGTACTTC
CASSSTRTTQYF
>TRBD1|TRBJ2-7|NA|TRBV3-1/TRBV3-2
TGTGCCAGCAGCCAAGAGAGGCGGGACAGGGGTATCCACGAGCAGTACTTC
CASSQERRDRGIHEQYF
>TRBD2|TRBJ2-3|NA|TRBV5-1
TGCGCCAGCAGCACTACGCTAGCGGGGGGGCCTACAGATACGCAGTATTTT
CASSTTLAGGPTDTQYF
>NA|TRBJ2-7|many|TRBV7-9
TGTGCCAGCAGCTCTGGGAGTCCCTACGAGCAGTACTTC
CASSSGSPYEQYF
>NA|TRBJ2-7|few|TRBV6-5
TGTGCCAGCAGTTACTCACCAGGGGACGAGCAGTACTTC
CASSYSPGDEQYF
>TRBD1|TRBJ2-3|NA|TRBV24-1
TGTGCCACCAGACAGGGGAGCACAGATACGCAGTATTTT
CATRQGSTDTQYF